One sample yielded the 3 T cell receptor beta chains listed below, sequenced in a study of cytomegalovirus exposure and HLA in healthy donors. The PCR ran on 60 Vbeta and 13 Jbeta primers. Produced via immunoSEQ multiplex PCR; TCRdb's table is partial and in-frame only. Altogether roughly 100,000 clones are present, approximately 86% being singletons, with the ten largest covering about 5.9%. The specimen sequenced was PBMCs. These receptors were collected from a man aged 18 to 29 in good health and CMV-seronegative.

This rearrangement joins TRBV2 to TRBJ2-7, with 9 bases identical to TRBD1. The V gene's germline CDR1 is SNHLY and CDR2 FYNNEI. The CDR3 contains 15 residues. The V gene end was trimmed by 3 bases and the J gene end by 1 base; junction bases not matched to a gene: 4. The CDR3 bases are TGTGCCAGCAGTGACGGGGGGACAGGGTCCTACGAGCAGTACTTC. As protein: CASSDGGTGSYEQYF.

The V call is TRBV5-6, the J call TRBJ1-2; D call uncertain. Germline CDR1 and CDR2: SGHDT and YYEEEE. There are 16 residues in the CDR3. The germline V and J ends were trimmed by 0 bases and 5 bases, with 17 bases remaining between them. The CDR3 region is CASSLESWGWRYGYTF. DNA for the CDR3: TGTGCCAGCAGCTTGGAGTCTTGGGGATGGAGGTATGGCTACACCTTC.

This rearrangement joins TRBV7-9 to TRBJ2-3; no clear D gene. The CDR3 loop spans 14 amino acids. V was shortened by 4 bases and J by 3 bases, with 11 bases between the two germline ends. Looked up from germline, CDR1 is SEHNR and CDR2 is FQNEAQ (reference sequence). CDR3 nucleotides: TGTGCCAGCAGCTACTCCCCCGGGACAGATACGCAGTATTTT. This codes for CASSYSPGTDTQYF.